This entry lists 18 T cell receptor beta chains sequenced from one sample in a study of identical twins. Each CDR3 protein is one row after TCRdb ran MiXCR on the 5' RACE reads. The table lists 400,000 to 550,000 distinct CDR3 sequences, around 20% of them singletons. In addition, the sample was reused for a study of T cells expressing NK-cell markers.

What was sequenced was CD4+ T cells sorted from blood. The receptors stem from a woman aged 18-29 years in good health.

V is TRBV20-1 and J is TRBJ2-3; no clear D gene. Germline CDR1 is DFQATT and CDR2 is SNEGSKA (reference sequence). V was cut by 5 bases and J by 7 bases, with 16 bases left in between. The CDR3 loop spans 13 amino acids. In DNA form, the CDR3 reads TGCAGTGCTCGTCGCCAAAATTTCTATACGCAGTATTTT. Its protein is CSARRQNFYTQYF.

This rearrangement joins TRBV3-1 to TRBJ1-2; 9 bases fit TRBD1. This CDR3 contains 13 residues. Trimming cost V 6 bases and J 7 bases; bases outside gene matches: 6. Germline CDR1 LGHDT, CDR2 YNNKEL (reference sequence). This CDR3 reads CASRPGQGGGYTF. The CDR3 DNA is TGTGCCAGCAGGCCGGGACAGGGTGGTGGCTACACCTTC.

This clonotype came up a few times. This chain joins TRBV12-3 or TRBV12-4 and TRBJ1-6; a possible D gene is TRBD1 (6 bases). The CDR3 runs to 15 residues. Trimming took 0 bases from V and 10 from J, leaving 13 bases between them. CDR3 sequence: CASSLAPRGGSPLHF. CDR3 nucleotides: TGTGCCAGCAGTTTAGCGCCAAGGGGGGGGTCACCCCTCCACTTT.

The chain employs TRBV6-1 and TRBJ1-1; D gene unclear. The CDR3 loop spans 15 amino acids. CDR1 and CDR2 from the germline V gene are MNHNS and SASEGT. V lost 6 bases to trimming and J lost 1 base, with 15 bases between them. For the CDR3, the DNA is TGTGCCAGCAGCCTCCCCCCCCCTCGGAACACTGAAGCTTTCTTT. It is translated as CASSLPPPRNTEAFF.

The chain couples TRBV25-1 to TRBJ2-1, with D tentatively TRBD2 (5 bases). Trimming took 2 bases from V and 0 from J, leaving 17 bases between them. CDR1 and CDR2 (germline): MGHDK, SYGVNS. The CDR3 covers 18 residues. For the CDR3, the DNA is TGTGCCAGCAGTGAACCCCGGGTAGCGCGAAGCTCCTACAATGAGCAGTTCTTC. Amino acids: CASSEPRVARSSYNEQFF.

This clonotype was seen repeatedly, ten times or more. V is TRBV6-6 and J is TRBJ2-7; D is unresolved. The V gene's germline CDR1 is MNHNY and CDR2 SVGAGI (reference sequence). This CDR3 has 13 residues. Trimming pared 3 bases from V and 5 bases from J, leaving 11 bases between. This chain's CDR3 is CASSYGQIHEQYF. Here the CDR3 DNA reads TGTGCCAGCAGTTATGGGCAAATCCACGAGCAGTACTTC.

This clonotype was recorded a few times. The chain is built from TRBV6-5 and TRBJ1-2; D gene unclear. V lost 3 bases to trimming and J lost 2 bases, with 13 bases between them. Germline lookup yields CDR1 MNHEY and CDR2 SVGAGI. The CDR3 has 15 amino acids. CDR3 bases: TGTGCCAGCAGTTATGGGCTTGGAGAGAACTATGGCTACACCTTC. Protein product: CASSYGLGENYGYTF.

This clonotype was recorded at least ten times. The chain is built from TRBV4-3 and TRBJ1-1; D is undetermined. CDR3 length: 13 amino acids. Germline V gene lookup returns CDR1 LGHNA and CDR2 YSLEER. V was trimmed by 0 bases and J by 0 bases, leaving 2 bases between them. The chain's CDR3 is CASSQDLNTEAFF. The CDR3 nucleotides read TGCGCCAGCAGCCAAGATCTGAACACTGAAGCTTTCTTT.

The genes are TRBV5-6 and TRBJ1-5, with unresolved D. The CDR3 covers 13 residues. The germline V gene has CDR1 SGHDT and CDR2 YYEEEE. The V and J ends lost 4 bases and 7 bases respectively, with 12 bases between them. As DNA, the CDR3 is TGTGCCAGCAGCGGAAGGGTTGGCCAGCCCCAGCATTTT. Translation gives CASSGRVGQPQHF.

The chain uses TRBV4-1 and TRBJ2-5, with 8 bases aligning to TRBD1. CDR1 and CDR2 (germline): MGHRA, YSYEKL. The V segment lost 4 bases and the J segment 3 bases; nucleotides outside the gene matches: 7. The CDR3 totals 15 residues. CDR3: CASSPGAGGEETQYF. CDR3 bases: TGCGCCAGCAGCCCGGGGGCAGGGGGCGAAGAGACCCAGTACTTC.

This clonotype showed up many times. This chain connects TRBV6-6 to TRBJ1-1, with 7 bases matching TRBD1. There are 13 residues in the CDR3. Trimming cost V 6 bases and J 4 bases; bases outside gene matches: 5. The germline V gene encodes CDR1 MNHNY and CDR2 SVGAGI (reference sequence). The CDR3 nucleotides read TGTGCCAGCAGCAGGGGGGAGGCCACTGAAGCTTTCTTT. It encodes CASSRGEATEAFF.

This clonotype has only a few counts. This chain joins TRBV3-1 and TRBJ2-2, with D perhaps TRBD1 or TRBD2 (5 bases each). Germline V gives CDR1 LGHDT, CDR2 YNNKEL (reference sequence). The V end lost 5 bases, the J end lost 3 bases, and 10 bases lay between the germline ends. The CDR3 extends over 14 amino acids. The CDR3 DNA is TGTGCCAGCAGCTCCGGGACCCACACCGGGGAGCTGTTTTTT. Protein sequence: CASSSGTHTGELFF.

This clonotype was seen a few times. This chain uses TRBV10-3 with TRBJ2-7, with 8 bases that match TRBD1. The CDR3 has 14 residues. Germline V gene lookup returns CDR1 ENHRY and CDR2 SYGVKD. Trimming at V came to 3 bases and at J to 2 bases, leaving 3 bases not matched to a gene. The CDR3 nucleotides read TGTGCCATCAGTGACGGCAGGGGGCCCTACGAGCAGTACTTC. Its protein product is CAISDGRGPYEQYF.

The V gene is TRBV20-1, the J gene TRBJ2-1, with 8 bases identical to TRBD2. The CDR3 has 16 amino acids. In germline, CDR1 is DFQATT, CDR2 SNEGSKA (reference sequence). V was clipped by 0 bases and J by 4 bases; unmatched bases: 8. This chain's CDR3 is CSARDLAGREYNEQFF. The DNA of the CDR3 is TGCAGTGCTAGAGACTTAGCGGGGAGGGAGTACAATGAGCAGTTCTTC.

This clonotype was observed many times. The chain couples TRBV3-1 to TRBJ1-1; D might be TRBD1 (6 bases). CDR1 LGHDT and CDR2 YNNKEL come from the germline V gene (reference sequence). V lost 4 bases and J 4 bases, leaving 10 bases between the germline ends. This CDR3 has 13 residues. The CDR3 here is CASSRRGLTEAFF. The CDR3 bases are TGTGCCAGCAGCCGCAGGGGTCTCACTGAAGCTTTCTTT.

The chain is built from TRBV20-1 and TRBJ2-1; TRBD2 agrees at 8 bases. Trimming at V came to 6 bases and at J to 2 bases, leaving 6 bases not matched to a gene. This CDR3 region has 14 residues. The germline gives CDR1 DFQATT, CDR2 SNEGSKA (reference sequence). The DNA for the CDR3 is TGCAGTGCCGAGCCGGGGGGGCCCTACAATGAGCAGTTCTTC. This translates into CSAEPGGPYNEQFF.

The chain couples TRBV7-9 to TRBJ2-2; 7 bases match TRBD1. Germline V lookup: CDR1 SEHNR, CDR2 FQNEAQ (reference sequence). V shed 2 bases and J 0 bases; nucleotides not matched to a gene: 3. The CDR3 covers 16 residues. The CDR3 nucleotides are TGTGCCAGCAGCTTAAATCAGGGGGCGAACACCGGGGAGCTGTTTTTT. Its translation: CASSLNQGANTGELFF.

The chain carries TRBV7-2 and TRBJ2-1; 12 nucleotides align to TRBD2. V trimming: 6 bases; J trimming: 4 bases; junction bases outside the gene matches: 7. The germline V gene has CDR1 SGHTA and CDR2 FQGNSA. The CDR3 sequence is 16 residues long. The chain's CDR3 is CASSLAGGLGYNEQFF. DNA of the CDR3: TGTGCCAGCAGTCTAGCGGGGGGGCTGGGATACAATGAGCAGTTCTTC.